Here is one TCR beta chain with its context. Its antigen is not known. The data belong to a study of identical twins. Regarding the study as a whole: There was an excess of low generation probability in the out-of-frame alpha sequences that twins shared. Twins' excess sharing was less marked for out-of-frame beta sequences.

Template switching introduced a universal primer site, and the cDNA bore unique molecular identifiers. TCRdb re-derived calls from the 5' RACE reads in MiXCR, one entry per CDR3 protein. Among a few hundred thousand distinct CDR3 sequences, approximately 8.5% were seen once, and the ten largest hold about 2.1%. Only healthy Caucasians were enrolled as donors. The germline gives CDR1 MNHEY, CDR2 SMNVEV (reference sequence). CDR3 length: 16 residues. Trimming shortened V by 4 bases and J by 1 base, and 16 bases separated the two germline ends. This same sample was also part of a study on yellow fever vaccine responses in identical twins.

The sequence was collected from a woman aged 18 to 35 in good health. Material for sequencing was memory (CD45RO+) T cells sorted from blood. The V and J genes are TRBV27 and TRBJ1-1; D uncertain. CDR3 DNA: TGTGCCAGCAGTTCATTGTCTGCTGGCAGGAACACTGAAGCTTTCTTT. Translated, it gives CASSSLSAGRNTEAFF.